This T cell receptor beta chain is drawn from a study of siplizumab effects on memory and regulatory T cells (dated by TCRdb to the late 2010s). Turning to the overall study: Across eight responder-stimulator pairs, mixed lymphocyte reactions were run in pairs, about 1 with siplizumab at around 1 ug/mL and about 1 without drug. The effect of the anti-CD2 antibody siplizumab on alloreactive T-cell subsets was examined in allogeneic mixed lymphocyte reactions constructed from human PBMCs. Study-level results and caveats: Of the alloreactive CD4+ clones that could be mapped, the Treg-derived share averaged about 67% with siplizumab compared with about 27% in control reactions. Unstimulated naive T cells appeared more diverse than memory T cells, and naive cells seemed to contribute substantially to the alloresponse. Because sequences at frequencies below about 10^-5 were poorly captured, only a minor fraction of alloreactive clones could be mapped back to unstimulated subsets. The cumulative frequency of alloreactive sequences that could be traced back to unstimulated CD4+ memory T cells was significantly reduced by siplizumab. For roughly 75-97% of proliferating CD4+ or CD8+ clones, no naive or memory phenotype could be assigned. The suppressive function of proliferating Tregs from siplizumab cultures was not functionally confirmed.

Trimming leaves V shorter by 2 bases and J shorter by 2 bases, with the junction holding 0 bases beyond the gene matches. The germline V gene (reference sequence) sets CDR1 to MNHNY and CDR2 to SVGAGI. CDR3 length: 13 amino acids, cysteine to phenylalanine. Left in the record is the CDR3 DNA by itself, 39 bases read in frame from the first base. For around 6 days, cells in the mixed lymphocyte reaction were kept in coculture at 37 degrees C. Responder PBMCs were labelled with CFSE and stimulator PBMCs with Violet Dye, then combined at a 1:1 ratio. Sorted unstimulated T cells and proliferating T cells recovered from mixed lymphocyte reactions underwent TCRbeta CDR3 sequencing. Fresh whole blood from fewer than 12 HLA-typed healthy donors was used to isolate PBMCs. For TCR sequencing, responder T cells that had proliferated and were CFSE-low were FACS-sorted once the mixed lymphocyte reaction was over.

As to this clone: Its antigen is currently not known. Base qualities are not at hand, and no much larger clone is one base apart.

Library preparation employed the immunoSEQ multiplex PCR assay. Some 1.1 x 10^5 TCR templates per sample were assayed by the deep sequencing platform. Genomic DNA extracted from sorted T cells was used for TCRbeta CDR3 sequencing. On the study's bioinformatics: The R programming language was used for clonal analysis of TCRbeta CDR3 data. Unstimulated samples were compared with post-reaction CFSE-low samples to define alloreactive CD4+ and CD8+ clones. By matching sequences to the repertoires of sorted unstimulated Treg and non-Treg cells, each alloreactive CD4+ clone was assigned a regulatory or non-regulatory origin. TCRdb stores this immuneACCESS table with in-frame sequences only. Part of the clones is absent; in the studies checked, under half of the shortfall reflects unresolved V genes, and no reason is known for the rest. Clonal size and the V and J genes are those of that table, whereas D and trimming came from the DNA. The sample includes 9,500 to 13,000 clones, with about 46% observed a single time. Approximately 12% of the sample is in the top ten clones.

This sequence originates from a human donor in good health; the cells came from an allogeneic mixed lymphocyte reaction. This receptor chain uses TRBV6-6 and TRBJ2-7, with 7 middle bases fitting TRBD2. The sample consisted of CFSE-low (dividing) CD8+ T cells sorted from an allogeneic mixed lymphocyte reaction. The sequenced DNA is TGTGCCAGCAGTTACAGCGGGGCCTACGAGCAGTACTTC. This sequence encodes CASSYSGAYEQYF.